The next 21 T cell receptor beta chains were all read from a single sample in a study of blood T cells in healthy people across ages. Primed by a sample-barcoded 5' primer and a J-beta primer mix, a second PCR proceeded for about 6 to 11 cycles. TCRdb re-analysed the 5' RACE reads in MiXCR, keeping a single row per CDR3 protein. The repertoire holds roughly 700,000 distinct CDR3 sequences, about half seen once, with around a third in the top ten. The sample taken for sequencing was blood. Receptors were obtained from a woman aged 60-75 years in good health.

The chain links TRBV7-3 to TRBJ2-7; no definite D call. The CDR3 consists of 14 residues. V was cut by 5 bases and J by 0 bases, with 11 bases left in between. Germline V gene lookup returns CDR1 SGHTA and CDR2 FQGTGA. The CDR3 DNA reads TGTGCCAGCAGCCCACGGGCCAGCTCCTACGAGCAGTACTTC. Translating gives CASSPRASSYEQYF.

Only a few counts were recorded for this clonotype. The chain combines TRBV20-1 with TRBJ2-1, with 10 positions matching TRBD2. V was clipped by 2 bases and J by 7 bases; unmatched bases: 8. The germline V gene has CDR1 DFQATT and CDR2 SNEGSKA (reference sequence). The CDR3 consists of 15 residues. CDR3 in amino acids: CSARPASGRVNEQFF. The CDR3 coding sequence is TGCAGTGCTAGACCAGCTAGCGGGAGAGTTAATGAGCAGTTCTTC.

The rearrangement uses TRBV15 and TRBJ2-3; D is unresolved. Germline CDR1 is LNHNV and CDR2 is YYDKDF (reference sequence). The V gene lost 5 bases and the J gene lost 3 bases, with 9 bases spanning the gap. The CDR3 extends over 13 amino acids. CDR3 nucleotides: TGTGCCACCAGCTTTGAGAGAACAGATACGCAGTATTTT. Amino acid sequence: CATSFERTDTQYF.

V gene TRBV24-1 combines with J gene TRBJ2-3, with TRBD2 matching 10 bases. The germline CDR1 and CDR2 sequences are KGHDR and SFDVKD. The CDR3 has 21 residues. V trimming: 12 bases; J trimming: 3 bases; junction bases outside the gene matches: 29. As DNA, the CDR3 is TGTGCCTCGGATAAAATCATCAAGGTGCGTGCAGCGGGAGGGGAGACAGATACGCAGTATTTT. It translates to CASDKIIKVRAAGGETDTQYF.

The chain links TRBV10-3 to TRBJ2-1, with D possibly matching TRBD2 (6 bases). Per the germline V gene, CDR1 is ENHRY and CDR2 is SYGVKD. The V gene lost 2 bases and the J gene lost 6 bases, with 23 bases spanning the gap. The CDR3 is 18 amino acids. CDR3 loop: CAISEVGFQGTSSNEQFF. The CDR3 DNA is TGTGCCATCAGTGAGGTGGGCTTTCAGGGAACTAGCAGCAATGAGCAGTTCTTC.

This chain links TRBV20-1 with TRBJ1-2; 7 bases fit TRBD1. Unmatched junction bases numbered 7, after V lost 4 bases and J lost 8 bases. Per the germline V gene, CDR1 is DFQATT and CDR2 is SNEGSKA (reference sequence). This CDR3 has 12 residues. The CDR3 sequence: CSATQGTDGYTF. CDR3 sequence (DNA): TGCAGTGCTACCCAGGGGACAGACGGCTACACCTTC.

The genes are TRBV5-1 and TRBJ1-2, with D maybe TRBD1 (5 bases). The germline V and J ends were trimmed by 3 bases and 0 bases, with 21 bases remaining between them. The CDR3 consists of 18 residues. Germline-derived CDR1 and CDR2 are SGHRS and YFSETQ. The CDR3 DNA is TGCGCCAGCAGCTCACCCACGGCAGGGAAGGCGGCTAACTATGGCTACACCTTC. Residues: CASSSPTAGKAANYGYTF.

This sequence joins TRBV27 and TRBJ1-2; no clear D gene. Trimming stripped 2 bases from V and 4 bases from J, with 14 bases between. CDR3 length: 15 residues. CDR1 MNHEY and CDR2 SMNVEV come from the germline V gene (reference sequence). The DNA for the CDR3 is TGTGCCAGCAGTTTAATCCCTATAGGGATCTATGGCTACACCTTC. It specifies CASSLIPIGIYGYTF.

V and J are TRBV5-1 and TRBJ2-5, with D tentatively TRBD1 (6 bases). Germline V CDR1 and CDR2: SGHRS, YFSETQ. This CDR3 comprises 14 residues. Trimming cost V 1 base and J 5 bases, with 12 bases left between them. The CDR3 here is CASSLRRQGETQYF. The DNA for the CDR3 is TGCGCCAGCAGCTTGAGGCGGCAGGGGGAGACCCAGTACTTC.

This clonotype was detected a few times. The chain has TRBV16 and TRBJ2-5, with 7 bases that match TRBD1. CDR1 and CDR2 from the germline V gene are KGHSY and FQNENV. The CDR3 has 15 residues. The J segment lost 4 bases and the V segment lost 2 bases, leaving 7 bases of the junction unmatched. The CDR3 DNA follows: TGTGCCAGCAGCCAAGTGACAGGGATGGGAGAGACCCAGTACTTC. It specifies CASSQVTGMGETQYF. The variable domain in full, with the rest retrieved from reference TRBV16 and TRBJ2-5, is GEEVAQTPKHLVRGEGQKAKLYCAPIKGHSYVFWYQQVLKNEFKFLISFQNENVFDETGMPKERFSAKCLPNSPCSLEIQATKLEDSAVYFCASSQVTGMGETQYFGPGTRLLVL.

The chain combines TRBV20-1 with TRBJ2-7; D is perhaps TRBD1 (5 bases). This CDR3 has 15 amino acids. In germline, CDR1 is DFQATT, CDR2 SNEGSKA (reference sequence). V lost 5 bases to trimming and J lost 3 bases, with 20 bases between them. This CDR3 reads CSARPRGAYIYEQYF. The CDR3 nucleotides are TGCAGTGCTCGCCCTAGGGGCGCATACATCTACGAGCAGTACTTC.

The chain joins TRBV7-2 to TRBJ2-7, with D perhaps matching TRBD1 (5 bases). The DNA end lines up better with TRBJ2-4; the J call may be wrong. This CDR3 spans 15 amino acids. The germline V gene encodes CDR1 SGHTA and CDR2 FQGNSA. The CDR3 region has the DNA TGTGCCAGCGTCTGGTTGGAAGGACAAAAACGCATTCAGTACTTC. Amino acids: CASVWLEGQKRIQYF.

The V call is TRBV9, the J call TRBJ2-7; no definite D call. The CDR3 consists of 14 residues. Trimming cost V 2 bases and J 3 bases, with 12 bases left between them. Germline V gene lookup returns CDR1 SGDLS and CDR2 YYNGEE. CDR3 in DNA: TGTGCCAGCAGCGTCGCGCCTGGGAACTACGAGCAGTACTTC. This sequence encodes CASSVAPGNYEQYF.

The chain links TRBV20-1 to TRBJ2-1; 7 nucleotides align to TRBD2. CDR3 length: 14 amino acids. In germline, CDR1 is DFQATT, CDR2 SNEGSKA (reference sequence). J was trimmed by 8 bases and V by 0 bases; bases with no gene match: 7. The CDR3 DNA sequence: TGCAGTGCTAGAGATCCGGGAGGCGCGGATGAGCAGTTCTTC. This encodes CSARDPGGADEQFF.

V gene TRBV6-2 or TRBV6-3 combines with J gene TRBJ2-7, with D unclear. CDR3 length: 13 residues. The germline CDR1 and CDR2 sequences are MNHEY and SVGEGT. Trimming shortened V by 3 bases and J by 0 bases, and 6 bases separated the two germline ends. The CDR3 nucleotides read TGTGCCAGCAGTTATCAAGTCTCCTACGAGCAGTACTTC. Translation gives CASSYQVSYEQYF.

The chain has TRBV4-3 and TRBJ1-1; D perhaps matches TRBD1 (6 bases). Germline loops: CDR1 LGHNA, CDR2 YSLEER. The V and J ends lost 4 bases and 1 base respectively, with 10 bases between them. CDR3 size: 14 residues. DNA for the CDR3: TGCGCCAGCAGCCGAGGCAGGGGGAACACTGAAGCTTTCTTT. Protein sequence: CASSRGRGNTEAFF.

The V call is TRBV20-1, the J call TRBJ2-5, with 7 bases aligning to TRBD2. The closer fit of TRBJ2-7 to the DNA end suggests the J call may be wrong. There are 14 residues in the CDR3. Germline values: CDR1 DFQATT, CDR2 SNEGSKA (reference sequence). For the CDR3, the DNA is TGCAGTGCTCCCCGGACTAGTCTCACTACCGAGCAGTACTTC. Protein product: CSAPRTSLTTEQYF.

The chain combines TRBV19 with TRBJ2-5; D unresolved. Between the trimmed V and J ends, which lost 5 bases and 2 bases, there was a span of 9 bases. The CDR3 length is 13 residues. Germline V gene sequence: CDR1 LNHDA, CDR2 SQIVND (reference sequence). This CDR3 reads CASSGRIQETQYF. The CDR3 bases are TGTGCCAGTAGTGGGCGGATACAAGAGACCCAGTACTTC.

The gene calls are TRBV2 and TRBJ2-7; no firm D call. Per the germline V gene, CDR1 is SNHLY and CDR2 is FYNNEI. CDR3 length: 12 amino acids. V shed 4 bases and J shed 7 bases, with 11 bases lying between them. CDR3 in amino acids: CASSVLRAEQYF. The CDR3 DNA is TGTGCCAGCAGTGTGTTAAGGGCAGAGCAGTACTTC.

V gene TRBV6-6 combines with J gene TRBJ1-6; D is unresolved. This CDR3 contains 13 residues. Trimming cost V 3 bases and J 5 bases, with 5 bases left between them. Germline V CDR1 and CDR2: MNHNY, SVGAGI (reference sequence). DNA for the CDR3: TGTGCCAGCAGTTATCCCCATAATTCACCCCTCCACTTT. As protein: CASSYPHNSPLHF.

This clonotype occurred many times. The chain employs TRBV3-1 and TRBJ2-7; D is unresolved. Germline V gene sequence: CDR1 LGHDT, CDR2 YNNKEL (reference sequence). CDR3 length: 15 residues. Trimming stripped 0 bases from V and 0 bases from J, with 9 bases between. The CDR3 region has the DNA TGTGCCAGCAGCCAAGACTCCAGGAGCTCCTACGAGCAGTACTTC. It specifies CASSQDSRSSYEQYF.